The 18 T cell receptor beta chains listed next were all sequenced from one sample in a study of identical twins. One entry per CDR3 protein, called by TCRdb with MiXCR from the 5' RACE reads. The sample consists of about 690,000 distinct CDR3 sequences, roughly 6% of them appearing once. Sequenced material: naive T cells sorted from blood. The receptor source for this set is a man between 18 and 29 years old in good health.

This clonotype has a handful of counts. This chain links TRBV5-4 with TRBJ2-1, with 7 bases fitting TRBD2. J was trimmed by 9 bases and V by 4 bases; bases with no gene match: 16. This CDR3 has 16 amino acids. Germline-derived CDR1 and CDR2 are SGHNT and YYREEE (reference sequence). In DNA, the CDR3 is TGTGCCAGCAGCCTCTCAGGAATAGCGGGTTTGGTTGAGCAGTTCTTC. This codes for CASSLSGIAGLVEQFF. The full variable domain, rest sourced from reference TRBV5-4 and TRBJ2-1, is ETGVTQSPTHLIKTRGQQVTLRCSSQSGHNTVSWYQQALGQGPQFIFQYYREEENGRGNFPPRFSGLQFPNYSSELNVNALELDDSALYLCASSLSGIAGLVEQFFGPGTRLTVL.

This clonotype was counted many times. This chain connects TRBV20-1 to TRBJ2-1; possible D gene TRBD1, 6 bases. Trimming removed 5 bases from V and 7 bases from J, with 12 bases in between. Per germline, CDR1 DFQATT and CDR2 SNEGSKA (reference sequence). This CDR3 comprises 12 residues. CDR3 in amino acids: CSAYRENNEQFF. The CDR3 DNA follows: TGCAGTGCTTACAGGGAAAATAATGAGCAGTTCTTC.

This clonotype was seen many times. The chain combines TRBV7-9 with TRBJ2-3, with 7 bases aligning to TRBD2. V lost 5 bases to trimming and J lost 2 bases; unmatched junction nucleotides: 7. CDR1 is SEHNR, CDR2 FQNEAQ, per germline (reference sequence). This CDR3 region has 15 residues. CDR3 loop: CASSGTSDPTDTQYF. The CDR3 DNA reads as TGTGCCAGCAGCGGCACTAGCGACCCCACAGATACGCAGTATTTT.

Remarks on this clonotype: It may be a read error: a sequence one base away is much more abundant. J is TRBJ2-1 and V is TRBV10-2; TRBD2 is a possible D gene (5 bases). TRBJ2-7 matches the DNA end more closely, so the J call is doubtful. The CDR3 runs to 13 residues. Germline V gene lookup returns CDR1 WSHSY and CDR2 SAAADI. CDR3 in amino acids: CASSEGGNNEQYF. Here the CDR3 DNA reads TGCGCCAGCAGTGAGGGAGGAAACAATGAGCAGTACTTC.

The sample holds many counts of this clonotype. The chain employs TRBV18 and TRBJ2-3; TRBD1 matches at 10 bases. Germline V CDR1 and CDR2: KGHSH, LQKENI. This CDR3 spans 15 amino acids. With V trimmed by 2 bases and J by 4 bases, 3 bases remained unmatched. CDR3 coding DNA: TGTGCCAGCTCACCAGACAGGGGGCAATCAGATACGCAGTATTTT. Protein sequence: CASSPDRGQSDTQYF.

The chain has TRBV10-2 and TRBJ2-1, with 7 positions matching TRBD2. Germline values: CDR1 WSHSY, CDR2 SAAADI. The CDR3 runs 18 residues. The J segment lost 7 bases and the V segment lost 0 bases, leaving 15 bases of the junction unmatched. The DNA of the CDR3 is TGCGCCAGCAGTGAGTCTATTGTCGGGACTATCGGGGGGAATGAGCAGTTCTTC. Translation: CASSESIVGTIGGNEQFF.

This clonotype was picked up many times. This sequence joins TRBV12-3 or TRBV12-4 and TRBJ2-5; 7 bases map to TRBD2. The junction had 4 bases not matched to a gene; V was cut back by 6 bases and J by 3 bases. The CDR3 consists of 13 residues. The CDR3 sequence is CASSREAEETQYF. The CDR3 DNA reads TGTGCCAGCAGCCGGGAGGCCGAAGAGACCCAGTACTTC.

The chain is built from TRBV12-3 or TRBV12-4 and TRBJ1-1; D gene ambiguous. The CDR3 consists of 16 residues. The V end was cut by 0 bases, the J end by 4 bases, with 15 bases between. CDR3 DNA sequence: TGTGCCAGCAGTTTAGCCGCCCCGGGTGTCGGCACTGAAGCTTTCTTT. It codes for CASSLAAPGVGTEAFF.

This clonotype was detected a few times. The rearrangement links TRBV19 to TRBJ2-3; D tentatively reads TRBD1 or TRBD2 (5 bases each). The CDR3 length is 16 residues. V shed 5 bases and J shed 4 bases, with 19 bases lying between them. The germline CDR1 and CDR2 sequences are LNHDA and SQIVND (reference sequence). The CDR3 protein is CASSGIFDRAADTQYF. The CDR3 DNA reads TGTGCCAGTAGTGGTATATTCGACAGAGCGGCAGATACGCAGTATTTT.

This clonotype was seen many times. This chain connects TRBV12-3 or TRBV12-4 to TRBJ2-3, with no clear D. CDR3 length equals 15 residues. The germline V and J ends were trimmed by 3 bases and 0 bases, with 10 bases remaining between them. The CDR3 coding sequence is TGTGCCAGCAGTTTCACTGCCTCAAGCACAGATACGCAGTATTTT. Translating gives CASSFTASSTDTQYF.

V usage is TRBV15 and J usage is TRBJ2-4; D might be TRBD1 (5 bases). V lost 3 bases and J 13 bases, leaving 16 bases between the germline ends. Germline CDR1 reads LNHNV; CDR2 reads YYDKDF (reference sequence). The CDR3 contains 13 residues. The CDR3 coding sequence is TGTGCCACCAGCAGGACAGTCCATGGTGGGCAGTACTTC. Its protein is CATSRTVHGGQYF.

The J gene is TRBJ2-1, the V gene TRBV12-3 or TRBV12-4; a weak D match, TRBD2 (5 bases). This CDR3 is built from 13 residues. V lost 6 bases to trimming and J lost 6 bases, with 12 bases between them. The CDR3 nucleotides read TGTGCCAGCAGCCCGGACTTATTCAATGAGCAGTTCTTC. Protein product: CASSPDLFNEQFF.

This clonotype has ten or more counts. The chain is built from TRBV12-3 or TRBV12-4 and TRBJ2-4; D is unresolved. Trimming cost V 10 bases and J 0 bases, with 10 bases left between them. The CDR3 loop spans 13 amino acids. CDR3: CATSALAKNIQYF. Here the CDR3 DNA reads TGTGCCACTTCAGCCCTAGCCAAAAACATTCAGTACTTC.

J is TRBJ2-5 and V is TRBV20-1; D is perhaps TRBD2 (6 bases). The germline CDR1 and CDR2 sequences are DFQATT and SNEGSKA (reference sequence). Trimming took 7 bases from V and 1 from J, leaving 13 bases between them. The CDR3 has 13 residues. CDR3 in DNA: TGCAGTGTTCCGGACTACCTCCAAGAGACCCAGTACTTC. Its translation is CSVPDYLQETQYF.

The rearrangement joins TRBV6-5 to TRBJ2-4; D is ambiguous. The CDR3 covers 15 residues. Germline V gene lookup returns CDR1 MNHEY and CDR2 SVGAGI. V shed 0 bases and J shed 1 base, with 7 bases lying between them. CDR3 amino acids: CASSYSLGAKNIQYF. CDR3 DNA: TGTGCCAGCAGTTACTCTCTGGGCGCCAAAAACATTCAGTACTTC.

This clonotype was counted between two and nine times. The CDR3 DNA sequence: TGCAGTGCCGGAGTAGCCAAAAACATTCAGTACTTC. Translated, it gives CSAGVAKNIQYF. V is TRBV20-1 and J is TRBJ2-4; D unresolved. The V gene's germline CDR1 is DFQATT and CDR2 SNEGSKA (reference sequence). There are 12 residues in the CDR3. Trimming shortened V by 6 bases and J by 0 bases, and 6 bases separated the two germline ends.

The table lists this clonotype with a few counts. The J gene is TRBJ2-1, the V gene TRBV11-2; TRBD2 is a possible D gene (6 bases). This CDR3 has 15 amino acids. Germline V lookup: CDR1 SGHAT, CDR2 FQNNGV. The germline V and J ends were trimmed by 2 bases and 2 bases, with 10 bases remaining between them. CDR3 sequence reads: CASSLRDLTYNEQFF. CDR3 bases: TGTGCCAGCAGCTTAAGGGACTTGACCTACAATGAGCAGTTCTTC. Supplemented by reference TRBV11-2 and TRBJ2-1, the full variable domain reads EAGVAQSPRYKIIEKRQSVAFWCNPISGHATLYWYQQILGQGPKLLIQFQNNGVVDDSQLPKDRFSAERLKGVDSTLKIQPAKLEDSAVYLCASSLRDLTYNEQFFGPGTRLTVL.

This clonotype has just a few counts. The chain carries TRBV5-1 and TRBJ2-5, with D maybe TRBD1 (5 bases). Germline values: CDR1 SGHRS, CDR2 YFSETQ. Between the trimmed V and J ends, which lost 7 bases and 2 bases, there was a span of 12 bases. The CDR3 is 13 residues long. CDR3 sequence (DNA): TGCGCCAGCCAACAGGATACACAAGAGACCCAGTACTTC. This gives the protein CASQQDTQETQYF.